The sequence of this T cell receptor (beta chain) was determined in a study of graft-versus-host responses after intestinal transplantation (dated by TCRdb to 2020 to 2022). A note on the overall study: The transplants that recipients received were multivisceral, liver-intestinal, or isolated intestinal. Every recipient was given anti-thymocyte globulin induction, then maintenance tacrolimus and steroids for around three years. Bulk TCR-beta CDR3 sequencing was used to track graft-versus-host and host-versus-graft alloreactive T cell clones in the graft, circulation and bone marrow after intestinal transplantation. Alloreactive clones were identified by sequencing pre-transplant mixed lymphocyte reaction products and comparing these products with unstimulated pre-transplant donor and recipient T cells. The cohort enrolled 20 to 30 intestinal transplant recipients, one of whom was a retransplant, and a few patients without pretransplant specimens were excluded. A peak of at least 4% donor T cells among recipient peripheral blood mononuclear cells was the definition used for donor T cell macrochimerism. Instead of going to the commercial service, samples from a few later patients were sequenced in-house on an Illumina MiSeq and processed with MiXCR. The research as a whole found: In patients with donor T cell macrochimerism, the allografts had high GvH to HvG T cell clonal ratios. GvH clones turned up in recipient bone marrow, with some appearing earlier in ileal mucosa or blood, a pattern consistent with an intestinal mucosal origin. The conclusions were limited by the relatively low number and heterogeneity of the intestinal transplant patients. Early after transplant, declines in HvG clones were associated with peak levels of circulating GvH clones.

Blood samples were collected up to 4 times in the first month after transplant and then at least monthly when available. For CDR1 and CDR2, the germline V gene lists MGHDK and SYGVNS. Inclusive of the bounding cysteine and phenylalanine, the CDR3 is 11 residues long. Only CDR3 DNA remains: 33 bases, in frame from the first base. V drops 2 bases and J drops 5 bases, leaving 4 bases in between. Library method: the immunoSEQ multiplex PCR assay. For most patients, genomic DNA was subjected to high-throughput TCR-beta CDR3 sequencing by Adaptive Biotechnologies. The study's processing was this. Adaptive's ImmunoSEQ software supplied the TCR sequencing data for 18 patients, while MiXCR and VDJtools were used to process three other patients. CDR3 nucleotide sequences shared between donor and recipient were removed because the origin of such sequences could not be assigned. At least 2-fold expansion over unstimulated cells and a minimum CFSE-low frequency of 0.002% (template counts) or 0.001% (read counts) were required for clones to be classified as alloreactive. A clone was considered mappable if detected in the sequenced pre-transplant spleen, lymph node, or MLR CFSE-low populations of the donor or recipient. The cumulative frequency of alloreactive clones was calculated as a percentage of all sequences, weighted by copy number. What TCRdb holds here is the immuneACCESS table cut down to in-frame rearrangements. Part of the clones is not present; checked against another copy, under half of the missing clones reflect an unresolved V gene, and the others are unexplained. V and J calls and clone size are those listed in that table; D and trimming were worked out from the DNA. This sample holds 20,000 to 30,000 clones; 75% to 90% were observed only once. Approximately 1.2% of the sample belongs to the ten largest clones.

In the case of this clone: Its specific antigen is unknown. No qualities accompany the bases; no much larger clone lies one base away.

The clonotype was recovered from a human patient who received an intestinal transplant, so some T cells may come from the graft donor. The material sequenced was PBMCs, taken about 27 days after intestinal transplant. The chain is made from TRBV25-1 and TRBJ2-7; no confident D gene assignment can be made. The nucleotide sequence reads as follows: TGTGCCAGCAGTGAACAAAACGAGCAGTACTTC. This yields the protein CASSEQNEQYF.